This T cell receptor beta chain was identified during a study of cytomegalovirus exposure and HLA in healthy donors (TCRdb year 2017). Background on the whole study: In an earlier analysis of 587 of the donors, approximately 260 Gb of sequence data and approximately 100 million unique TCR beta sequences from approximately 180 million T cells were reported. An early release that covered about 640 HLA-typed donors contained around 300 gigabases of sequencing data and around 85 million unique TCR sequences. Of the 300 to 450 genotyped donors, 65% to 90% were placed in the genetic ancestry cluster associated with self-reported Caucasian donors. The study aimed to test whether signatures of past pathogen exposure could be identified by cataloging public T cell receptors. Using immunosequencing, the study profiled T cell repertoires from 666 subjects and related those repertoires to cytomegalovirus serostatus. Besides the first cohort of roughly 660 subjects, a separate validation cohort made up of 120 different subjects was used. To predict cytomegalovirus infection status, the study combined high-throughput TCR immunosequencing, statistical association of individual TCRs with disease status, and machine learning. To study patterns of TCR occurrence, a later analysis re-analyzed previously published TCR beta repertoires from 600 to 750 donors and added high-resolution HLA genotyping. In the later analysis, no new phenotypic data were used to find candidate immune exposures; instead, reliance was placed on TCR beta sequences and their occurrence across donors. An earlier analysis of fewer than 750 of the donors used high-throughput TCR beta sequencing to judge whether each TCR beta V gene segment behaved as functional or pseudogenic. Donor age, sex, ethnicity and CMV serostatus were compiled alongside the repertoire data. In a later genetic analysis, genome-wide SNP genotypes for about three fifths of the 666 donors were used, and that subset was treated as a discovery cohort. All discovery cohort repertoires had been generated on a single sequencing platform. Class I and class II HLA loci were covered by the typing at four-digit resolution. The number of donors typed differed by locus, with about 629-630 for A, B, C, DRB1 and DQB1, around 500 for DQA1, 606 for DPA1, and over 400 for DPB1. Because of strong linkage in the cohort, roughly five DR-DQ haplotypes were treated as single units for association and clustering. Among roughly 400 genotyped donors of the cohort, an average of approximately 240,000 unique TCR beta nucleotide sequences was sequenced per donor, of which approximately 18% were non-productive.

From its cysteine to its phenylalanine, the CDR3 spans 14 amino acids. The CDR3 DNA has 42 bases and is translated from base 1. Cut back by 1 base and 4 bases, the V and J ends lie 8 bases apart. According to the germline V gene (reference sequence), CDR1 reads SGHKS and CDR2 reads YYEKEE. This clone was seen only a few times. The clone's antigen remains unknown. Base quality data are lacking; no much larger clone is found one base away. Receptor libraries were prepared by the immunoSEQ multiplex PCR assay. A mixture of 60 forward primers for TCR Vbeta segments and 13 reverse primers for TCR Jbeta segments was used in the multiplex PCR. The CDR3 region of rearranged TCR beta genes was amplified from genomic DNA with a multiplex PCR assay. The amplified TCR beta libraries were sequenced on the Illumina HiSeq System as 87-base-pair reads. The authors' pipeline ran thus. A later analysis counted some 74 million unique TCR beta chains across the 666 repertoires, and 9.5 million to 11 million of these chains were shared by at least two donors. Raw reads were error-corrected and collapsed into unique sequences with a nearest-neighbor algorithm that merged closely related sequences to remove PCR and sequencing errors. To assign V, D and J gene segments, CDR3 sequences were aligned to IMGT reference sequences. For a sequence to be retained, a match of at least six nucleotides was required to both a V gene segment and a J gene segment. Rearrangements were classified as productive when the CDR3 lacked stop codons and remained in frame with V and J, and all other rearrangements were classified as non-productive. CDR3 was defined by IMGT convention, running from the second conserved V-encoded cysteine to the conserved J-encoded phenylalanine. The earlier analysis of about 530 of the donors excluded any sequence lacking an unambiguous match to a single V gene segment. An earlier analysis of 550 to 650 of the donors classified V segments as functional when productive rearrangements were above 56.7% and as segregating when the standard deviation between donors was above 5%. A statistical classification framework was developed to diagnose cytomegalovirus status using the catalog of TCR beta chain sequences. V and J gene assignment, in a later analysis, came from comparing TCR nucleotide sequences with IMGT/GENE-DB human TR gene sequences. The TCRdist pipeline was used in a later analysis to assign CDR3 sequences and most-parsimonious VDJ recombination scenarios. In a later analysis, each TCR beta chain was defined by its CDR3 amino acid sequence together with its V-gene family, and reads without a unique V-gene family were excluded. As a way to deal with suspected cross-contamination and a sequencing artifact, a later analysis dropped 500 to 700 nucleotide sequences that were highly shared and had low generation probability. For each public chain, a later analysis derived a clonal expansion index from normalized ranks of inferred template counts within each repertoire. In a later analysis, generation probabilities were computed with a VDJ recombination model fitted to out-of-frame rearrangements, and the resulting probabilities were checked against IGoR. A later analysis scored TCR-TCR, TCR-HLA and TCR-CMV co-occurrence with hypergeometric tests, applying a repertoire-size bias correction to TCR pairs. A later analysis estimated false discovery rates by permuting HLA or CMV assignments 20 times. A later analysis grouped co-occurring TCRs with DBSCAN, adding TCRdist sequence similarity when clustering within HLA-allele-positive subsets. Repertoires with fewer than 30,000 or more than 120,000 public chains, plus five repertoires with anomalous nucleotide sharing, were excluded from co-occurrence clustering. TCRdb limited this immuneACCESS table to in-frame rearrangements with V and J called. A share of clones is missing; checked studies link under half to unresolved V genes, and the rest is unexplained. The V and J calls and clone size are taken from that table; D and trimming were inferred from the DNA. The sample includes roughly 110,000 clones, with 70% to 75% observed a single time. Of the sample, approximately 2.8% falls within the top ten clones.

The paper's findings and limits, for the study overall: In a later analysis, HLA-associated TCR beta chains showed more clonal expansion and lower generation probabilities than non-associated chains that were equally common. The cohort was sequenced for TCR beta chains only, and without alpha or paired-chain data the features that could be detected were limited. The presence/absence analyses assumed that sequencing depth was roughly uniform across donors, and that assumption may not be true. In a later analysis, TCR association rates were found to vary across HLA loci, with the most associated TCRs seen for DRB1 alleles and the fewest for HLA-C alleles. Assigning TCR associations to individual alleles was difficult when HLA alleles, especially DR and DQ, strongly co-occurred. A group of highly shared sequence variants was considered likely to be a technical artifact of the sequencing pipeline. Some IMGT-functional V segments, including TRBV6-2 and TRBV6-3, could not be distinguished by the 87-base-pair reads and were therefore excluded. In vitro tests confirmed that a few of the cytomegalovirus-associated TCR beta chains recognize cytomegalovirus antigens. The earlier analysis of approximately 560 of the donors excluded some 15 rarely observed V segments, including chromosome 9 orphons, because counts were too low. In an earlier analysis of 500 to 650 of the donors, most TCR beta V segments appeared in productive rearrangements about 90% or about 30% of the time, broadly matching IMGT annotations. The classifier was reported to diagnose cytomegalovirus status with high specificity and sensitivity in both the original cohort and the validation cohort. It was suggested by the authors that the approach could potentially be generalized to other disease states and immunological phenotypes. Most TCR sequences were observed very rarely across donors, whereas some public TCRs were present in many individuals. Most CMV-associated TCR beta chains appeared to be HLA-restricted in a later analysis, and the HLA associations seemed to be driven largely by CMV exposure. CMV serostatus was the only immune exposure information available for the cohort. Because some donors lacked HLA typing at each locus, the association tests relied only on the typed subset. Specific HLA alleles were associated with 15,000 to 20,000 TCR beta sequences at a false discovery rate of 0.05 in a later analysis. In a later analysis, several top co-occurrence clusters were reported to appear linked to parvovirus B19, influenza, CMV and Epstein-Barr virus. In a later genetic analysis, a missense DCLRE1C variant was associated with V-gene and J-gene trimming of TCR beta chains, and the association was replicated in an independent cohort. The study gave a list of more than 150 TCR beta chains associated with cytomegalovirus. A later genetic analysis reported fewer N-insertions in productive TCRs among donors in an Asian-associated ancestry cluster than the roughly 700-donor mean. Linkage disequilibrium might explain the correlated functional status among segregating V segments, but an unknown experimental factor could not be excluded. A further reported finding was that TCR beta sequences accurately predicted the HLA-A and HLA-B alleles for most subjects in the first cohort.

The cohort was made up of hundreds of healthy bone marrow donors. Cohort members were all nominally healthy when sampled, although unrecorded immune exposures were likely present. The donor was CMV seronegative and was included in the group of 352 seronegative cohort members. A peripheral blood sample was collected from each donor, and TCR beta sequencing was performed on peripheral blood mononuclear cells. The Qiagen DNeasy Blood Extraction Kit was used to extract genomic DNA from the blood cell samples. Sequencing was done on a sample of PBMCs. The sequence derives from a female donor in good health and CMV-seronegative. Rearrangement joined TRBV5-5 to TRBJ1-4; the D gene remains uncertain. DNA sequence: TGTGCCAGCAGCTTGCAACGGTATAATGAAAAACTGTTTTTT. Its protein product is CASSLQRYNEKLFF.